The 14 T cell receptor beta chains below all came from one sample that was sequenced in a study of memory CD4+ T cells and cytomegalovirus serostatus (dated 2019 in TCRdb). Single viable CD3+CD4+CD8-CD45RO+ cells were sorted as memory CD4+ T cells on a FACSAria II. Library construction relied on the immunoSEQ multiplex PCR assay. TCRdb obtained this table from immuneACCESS and retained in-frame rearrangements with V and J assigned. These tables miss some clones; where compared with another copy, unresolved V genes account for less than half of the shortfall, and the remainder is unexplained. For this sample there are roughly 60,000 clones; about three quarters appear just once. About 1% of the sample is held by the ten biggest clonotypes. Material: memory CD4+ T cells from blood. The receptors originated from an adult in good health and CMV-seronegative.

This sequence joins TRBV30 and TRBJ1-1; D is ambiguous. The V end was cut by 0 bases, the J end by 1 base, with 6 bases between. CDR1 is GTSNPN, CDR2 SVGIG, per germline (reference sequence). The CDR3 runs 13 residues. The CDR3 DNA is TGTGCCTGGAGTGTTGGAAGGAACACTGAAGCTTTCTTT. Encoded protein: CAWSVGRNTEAFF.

The gene calls are TRBV18 and TRBJ2-3, with D uncertain. Trimming removed 6 bases from V and 0 bases from J, with 10 bases in between. The CDR3 consists of 14 residues. Germline CDR1 KGHSH, CDR2 LQKENI. This chain's CDR3 is CASSERQSTDTQYF. In DNA, the CDR3 is TGTGCCAGCTCCGAACGCCAGAGCACAGATACGCAGTATTTT.

CDR3 residues: CASSSTGFQETQYF. The DNA of the CDR3 is TGTGCCAGCAGCTCGACAGGGTTCCAAGAGACCCAGTACTTC. The rearrangement links TRBV7-2 to TRBJ2-7; 7 nucleotides match TRBD1. The DNA end is a closer match to TRBJ2-5, so the J assignment may be wrong. The CDR3 has 14 amino acids. CDR1 is SGHTA, CDR2 FQGNSA, per germline.

The rearrangement uses TRBV29-1 and TRBJ1-3; D may be TRBD1 (6 bases). Germline CDR1 and CDR2: SQVTM and ANQGSEA. Trimming took off 3 bases at V and 2 bases at J, with 11 bases between the two ends. The CDR3 loop spans 14 amino acids. The CDR3 DNA sequence: TGCAGCGTTGATCCAGGGGAAGCTGGAAACACCATATATTTT. Protein sequence: CSVDPGEAGNTIYF.

The rearrangement joins TRBV9 to TRBJ2-2, with D possibly matching TRBD2 (5 bases). The germline CDR1 and CDR2 sequences are SGDLS and YYNGEE. The CDR3 has 13 amino acids. V was trimmed by 0 bases and J by 8 bases, leaving 8 bases between them. This chain's CDR3 is CASSVGGLGELFF. CDR3 in DNA: TGTGCCAGCAGCGTAGGAGGACTGGGGGAGCTGTTTTTT. The whole variable domain, remainder taken from reference TRBV9 and TRBJ2-2, is DSGVTQTPKHLITATGQRVTLRCSPRSGDLSVYWYQQSLDQGLQFLIQYYNGEERAKGNILERFSAQQFPDLHSELNLSSLELGDSALYFCASSVGGLGELFFGEGSRLTVL.

V and J are TRBV6-5 and TRBJ1-2, with D possibly being TRBD1 (5 bases). Germline V gene lookup returns CDR1 MNHEY and CDR2 SVGAGI. This CDR3 is 13 amino acids long. The V end lost 5 bases, the J end lost 4 bases, and 11 bases lay between the germline ends. CDR3: CASSPTGIYGYTF. Written as DNA, the CDR3 is TGTGCCAGCAGTCCCACAGGAATCTATGGCTACACCTTC.

The chain uses TRBV7-8 and TRBJ1-3, with unresolved D. V was shortened by 1 base and J by 4 bases, with 14 bases between the two germline ends. The CDR3 runs 16 residues. Germline V gene lookup returns CDR1 SGHVS and CDR2 FQNEAQ. In nucleotides, the CDR3 is TGTGCCAGCAGCTTAGTTGCCCCCCGCGACGGAAACACCATATATTTT. It is translated as CASSLVAPRDGNTIYF.

V is TRBV7-2 and J is TRBJ1-4; D perhaps matches TRBD1 (5 bases). Trimming left V 11 bases short and J 3 bases short, with 10 bases between. There are 12 residues in the CDR3. Germline V gives CDR1 SGHTA, CDR2 FQGNSA. CDR3 coding DNA: TGTGCCTCAGGGTTCGCTAATGAAAAACTGTTTTTT. Translated: CASGFANEKLFF. Complete variable domain (other parts from reference TRBV7-2 and TRBJ1-4): GAGVSQSPSNKVTEKGKDVELRCDPISGHTALYWYRQSLGQGLEFLIYFQGNSAPDKSGLPSDRFSAERTGGSVSTLTIQRTQQEDSAVYLCASGFANEKLFFGSGTQLSVL.

The V call is TRBV11-3, the J call TRBJ2-1; D uncertain. V was clipped by 1 base and J by 8 bases, with 15 bases between them. This CDR3 spans 15 amino acids. Germline-derived CDR1 and CDR2 are SGHNT and YENEEA. In DNA, the CDR3 is TGTGCCAGCAGCTTAGGAGTCGCGCGTGCACATGAGCAGTTCTTC. Residues: CASSLGVARAHEQFF.

This chain joins TRBV5-4 and TRBJ2-1, with D tentatively TRBD2 (5 bases). With 4 bases removed from V and 5 bases from J, the gap between germline ends came to 16 bases. CDR3 size: 15 residues. Germline V CDR1 and CDR2: SGHNT, YYREEE (reference sequence). The CDR3 sequence is CASSPGIVRNNEQFF. The CDR3 coding sequence is TGTGCCAGCAGCCCGGGGATCGTAAGAAACAATGAGCAGTTCTTC.

V gene TRBV5-1 combines with J gene TRBJ1-2; D not resolved. The CDR3 spans 13 residues. Deletions cut 4 bases from V and 3 bases from J, with 10 bases between. In germline, CDR1 is SGHRS, CDR2 YFSETQ. The DNA of the CDR3 is TGCGCCAGCAGCCCCTCCGGGGACTATGGCTACACCTTC. Protein: CASSPSGDYGYTF.

The J gene is TRBJ1-2, the V gene TRBV7-2; D call uncertain. Germline V gene data show CDR1 as SGHTA and CDR2 as FQGNSA. The V and J ends lost 4 bases and 3 bases respectively, with 18 bases between them. The CDR3 has 16 amino acids. The CDR3 DNA reads as TGTGCCAGCAGCTACTCCCGGGCAGCGAGGGACTATGGCTACACCTTC. It codes for CASSYSRAARDYGYTF.

The chain links TRBV5-8 to TRBJ2-3; 8 nucleotides agree with TRBD1. Germline V CDR1 and CDR2: SGHTS, YDEGEE. The CDR3 runs 15 residues. V dropped 4 bases and J dropped 1; count of bases not matched to a gene: 5. The CDR3 bases are TGTGCCAGCAGCCTACAGGGGGTTGGCACAGATACGCAGTATTTT. Its protein is CASSLQGVGTDTQYF.

The chain has TRBV5-6 and TRBJ1-2; no definite D call. Trimming stripped 0 bases from V and 7 bases from J, with 13 bases between. The germline gives CDR1 SGHDT, CDR2 YYEEEE. The CDR3 is made up of 14 amino acids. CDR3 DNA sequence: TGTGCCAGCAGCTTGGTGAATGTTGCCCTTGGCTACACCTTC. Amino acids: CASSLVNVALGYTF.